This paragraph covers one T cell receptor (beta chain) sequence. What antigen it recognizes has not been identified. A read error is possible here, since a much larger clone lies one base away. Without any cell sorting, total RNA and DNA were co-extracted from about 21-30 mg of bulk tissue using the AllPrep DNA/RNA mini kit. Between November 2015 and 2016, roughly 5 patients in China with histopathologically diagnosed primary liver carcinoma had their tumors surgically resected. At the time of sampling, the patients were treatment-naive and had chronic HBV infection. Five spatially separated regions were sampled from each tumor: the superior, inferior, left-lateral and right-lateral poles, plus the tumor centre. Histological examination found more than 90% viable tumor cells in every tumor sample. Fresh tumor and adjacent tissue pieces were bisected, with one half stored in RNAlater at -80 degrees C and the other half sent for histology.

The source of the sample is a study of tumor-infiltrating lymphocytes in primary liver carcinoma (dated by TCRdb to 2016 to 2017). About the study as a whole: The five patients, three men and two women aged 30 to 69 years, had hepatocellular carcinoma (four) or combined HCC and intrahepatic cholangiocarcinoma (one). The five patients had tumors of stage T1-T3 N0M0, with maximum diameters ranging from 4.2 to 10 cm. Roughly 3.5 to 7.5 million productive TCRbeta reads were obtained per sample, and no significant difference in read depth was found between tissue types. TCRbeta repertoire sequencing, expression microarrays and whole-exome sequencing were combined in the study across five regions of each liver tumor, with adjacent normal tissue and blood also included. TCRbeta repertoire sequencing covered 35 specimens from 5 patients: around 25 tumor regions, 5 adjacent noncancerous liver tissues and 5 peripheral blood samples. The roughly 24 tumor region samples were profiled with Agilent mRNA microarrays so that TCRbeta repertoire diversity could be related to the local molecular phenotype. Repertoires from technical replicates were highly reproducible, with mean shared-clone rates roughly 0.9 and correlation coefficients above 0.95. The research as a whole found: Because sequencing covered only the TCR beta chain and unpaired alpha chains were not captured, true repertoire diversity is likely underestimated. Pairs of tumor regions showed greater repertoire overlap (mean about 35%) than tumor-adjacent pairs (roughly 17%) or tumor-blood pairs (roughly 14%), which is consistent with antigen-driven expansion. The study included only a few patients, and the authors note findings should be validated in a larger study. Only about 8-24% of top clones were present in all five regions of a tumor, suggesting spatial heterogeneity of tumor-infiltrating T cells. The top 250 clones made up a significantly larger repertoire fraction in tumors than in blood (p = 0.039). Comparison of CD4+ and CD8+ T cell repertoires was precluded by the use of bulk unsorted samples.

Using a constant-region primer and ProtoScript II reverse transcriptase, TCRbeta-specific cDNA was reverse-transcribed from 450 to 650 ng total RNA. Three nested multiplex PCR rounds, following a slightly modified ARM-PCR procedure, were used to build the TCRbeta libraries. Multiplex TRBV1-TRBV30 forward primers and a Cbeta reverse primer were used in the first two PCR rounds, each of which was run for around 9 cycles. Sample barcodes and Illumina adapters were attached in a final 25-cycle PCR using Deep VentR polymerase. Amplicons of 200-500 bp were gel-purified with a QIAquick gel extraction kit before sequencing. An Illumina HiSeq 2500 was used to sequence the TCRbeta amplicons with 250-bp paired-end reads. The original pipeline was this. Reads were quality-trimmed with Trimmomatic v0.33, and paired reads were merged with FLASH v1.2.11 to recover full CDR3 sequences. V, D and J germline segments were assigned to the rearranged TCRbeta sequences by MiGEC v1.2.1b. Clonotype statistics, along with Shannon-Wiener diversity indices, were calculated using VDJtools v1.0.0. To cut down on sampling bias, every analysis after diversity analysis relied on just the 250 most abundant clonotypes from each sample. TCRdb reprocessed the public reads (quality trimming at Q25 with fastp, clone calling with MiXCR) and kept in-frame beta chains. All rows with the same CDR3 protein become a single entry with the most common DNA and genes. TCRdb's processing, not the study's, gives the V and J calls here. In all, the sample holds approximately 79,000 distinct CDR3 sequences, and roughly two thirds of those were seen once. The ten biggest clones cover around a quarter of the sample.

Per the germline V gene, MGHRA is the CDR1 and YSYEKL is the CDR2. Taken from cysteine to phenylalanine, the CDR3 has 13 residues. Solely the CDR3 DNA is kept, with 39 bases framed from the first base. This receptor was taken from a man aged 35 to 55 with primary liver carcinoma and hepatitis B virus infection. The sample consisted of liver tumor tissue from sampling region 4. The intended sense of this specimen's cell subset or site label: tumor region T4, right-lateral pole. Here the chain combines TRBV4-1 and TRBJ2-1, with TRBD2 as a weak D call on 6 bases. The CDR3 region reads CASSQAPPGEQLF. The nucleotide sequence reads as follows: TGCGCCAGCAGCCAAGCCCCCCCGGGGGAGCAGCTCTTC.